The clone carrying this TCR beta chain was counted ten times or more. Its antigen is undetermined. One entry per CDR3 protein, called by TCRdb with MiXCR from the 5' RACE reads. This table holds about 23,000 distinct CDR3 sequences, around 6% found once. The CDR3 has 15 amino acids. Trimming stripped 5 bases from V and 2 bases from J, with 13 bases between. From germline, CDR1 is MNHEY and CDR2 SVGAGI. This record belongs to a study of spatial heterogeneity in lung cancer. Study details: Detection consistently captured more beta-chain sequences than alpha-chain sequences.

As to time point: sample taken at primary tumor resection. Study-level findings and limits: Counts of expanded intratumoral alpha and beta TCRs tracked tumor mutation counts. Expanded TCR counts, ubiquitous and regional, correlated respectively with ubiquitous and regional nonsynonymous mutation counts.

The source was lung tumor tissue, collected at surgery. The sequence came from a male donor with early-stage non-small cell lung cancer. The rearrangement joins TRBV6-5 to TRBJ1-5; the D gene is possibly TRBD1 (6 bases). In DNA, the CDR3 is TGTGCCAGCAGTCCCCGAAGGGGGGGCAATCAGCCCCAGCATTTT. This encodes CASSPRRGGNQPQHF.